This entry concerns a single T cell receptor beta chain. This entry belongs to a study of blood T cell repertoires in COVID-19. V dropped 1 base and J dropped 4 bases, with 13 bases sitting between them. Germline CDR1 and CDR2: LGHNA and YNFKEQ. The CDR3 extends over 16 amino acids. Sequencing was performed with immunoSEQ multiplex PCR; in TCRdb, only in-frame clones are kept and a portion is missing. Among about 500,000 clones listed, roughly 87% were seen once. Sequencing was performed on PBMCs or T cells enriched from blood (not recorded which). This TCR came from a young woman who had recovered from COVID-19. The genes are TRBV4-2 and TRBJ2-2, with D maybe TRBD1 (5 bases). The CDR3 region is CASSQAPAGSTGELFF. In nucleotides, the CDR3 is TGTGCCAGCAGCCAAGCTCCAGCAGGGTCCACCGGGGAGCTGTTTTTT.